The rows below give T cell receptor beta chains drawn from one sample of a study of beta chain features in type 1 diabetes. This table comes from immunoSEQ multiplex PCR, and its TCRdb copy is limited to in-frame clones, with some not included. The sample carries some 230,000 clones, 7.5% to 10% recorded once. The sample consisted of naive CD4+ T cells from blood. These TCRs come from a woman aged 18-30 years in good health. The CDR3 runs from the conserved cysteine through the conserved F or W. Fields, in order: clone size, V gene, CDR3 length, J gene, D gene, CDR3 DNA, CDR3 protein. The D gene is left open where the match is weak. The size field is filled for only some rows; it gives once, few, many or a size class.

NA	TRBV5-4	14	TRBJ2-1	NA	TGTGCCAGCAGCTTGTTCGGGGCCTACAATGAGCAGTTCTTC	CASSLFGAYNEQFF
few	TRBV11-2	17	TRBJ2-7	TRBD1	TGTGCCAGCAGCTTAACGAGACAGGGTTCAATAAAGGGGGAGCAGTACTTC	CASSLTRQGSIKGEQYF
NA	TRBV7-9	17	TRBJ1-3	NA	TGTGCCAGCAGCCCCGGAGGCCGGCAACACTCTGGAAACACCATATATTTT	CASSPGGRQHSGNTIYF
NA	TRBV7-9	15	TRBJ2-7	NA	TGTGCCAGCAGCCTCGAGGCAGGGTCTTCCTACGAGCAGTACTTC	CASSLEAGSSYEQYF
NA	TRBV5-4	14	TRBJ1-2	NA	TGTGCCAGCAGCTTGGAGAGGGGGTACTATGGCTACACCTTC	CASSLERGYYGYTF
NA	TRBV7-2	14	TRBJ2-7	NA	TGTGCCAGCAGCTTAGCTCCTGCGTCCTACGAGCAGTACTTC	CASSLAPASYEQYF
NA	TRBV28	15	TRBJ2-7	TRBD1	TGTGCCAGCAAAAACCAGGGGGCTAGCAGATACGAGCAGTACTTC	CASKNQGASRYEQYF
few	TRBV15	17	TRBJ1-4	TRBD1	TGTGCCACCAGCAGAGAGGGACAGGCGTCAACTAATGAAAAACTGTTTTTT	CATSREGQASTNEKLFF
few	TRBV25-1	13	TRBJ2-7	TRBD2	TGTGCCAGCAGTGCAGCGGGGTTCTACGAGCAGTACTTC	CASSAAGFYEQYF
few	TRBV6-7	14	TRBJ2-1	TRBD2	TGTGCCAGCCTTGGGACTAGCGGGATCGATGAGCAGTTCTTC	CASLGTSGIDEQFF
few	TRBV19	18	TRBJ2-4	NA	TGTGCCAGTAGTATAGGATTCAGGGGCCGGCTAGCCAAAAACATTCAGTACTTC	CASSIGFRGRLAKNIQYF
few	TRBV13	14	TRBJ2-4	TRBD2	TGTGCCAGCAGACGGGGGGGGTACCAAAACATTCAGTACTTC	CASRRGGYQNIQYF
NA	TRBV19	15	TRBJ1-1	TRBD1	TGTGCCAGTAGTACCCGGACAGGCATGAACACTGAAGCTTTCTTT	CASSTRTGMNTEAFF
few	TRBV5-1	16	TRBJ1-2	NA	TGCGCCAGCAGCTCGTCCGGGACACCCGCTAACTATGGCTACACCTTC	CASSSSGTPANYGYTF
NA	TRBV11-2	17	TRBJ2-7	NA	TGTGCCAGCAGCTTAGATCGCGGCGGGGGCAGCGGTTACGAGCAGTACTTC	CASSLDRGGGSGYEQYF
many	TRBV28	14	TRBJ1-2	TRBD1	TGTGCCAGCAGTTTGGACAGGGGAGGTTATGGCTACACCTTC	CASSLDRGGYGYTF
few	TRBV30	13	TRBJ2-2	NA	TGTGCCTGGTTTTCGGGGGTCACCGGGGAGCTGTTTTTT	CAWFSGVTGELFF
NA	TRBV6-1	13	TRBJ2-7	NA	TGTGCCAGCAGTCAAACAGCTACCTACGAGCAGTACTTC	CASSQTATYEQYF
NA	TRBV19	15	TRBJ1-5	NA	TGTGCCAGTAAAGCCGGGACATCCAGCAATCAGCCCCAGCATTTT	CASKAGTSSNQPQHF
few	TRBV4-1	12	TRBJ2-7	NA	TGCGCCAGCAGCCAAGATCGCTACGAGCAGTACTTC	CASSQDRYEQYF
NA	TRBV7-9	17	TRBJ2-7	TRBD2	TGTGCCAGCAGCCCGTTATTGGGGCGGGAGACTCGCGACGAGCAGTACTTC	CASSPLLGRETRDEQYF
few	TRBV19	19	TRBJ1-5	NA	TGTGCCAGTAGTGGTATGAGAGGGTGGAAGATTGATAGCAATCAGCCCCAGCATTTT	CASSGMRGWKIDSNQPQHF
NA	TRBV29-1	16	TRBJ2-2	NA	TGCAGCGTTGATAACGGGAAGGCCGTCCCCCCGGGGGAGCTGTTTTTT	CSVDNGKAVPPGELFF
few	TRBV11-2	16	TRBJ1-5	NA	TGTGCCAGCAGCTTGGACAATCTGAATAGCAATCAGCCCCAGCATTTT	CASSLDNLNSNQPQHF
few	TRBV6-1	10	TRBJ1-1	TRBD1	TGTGCCAGCAGGACAGGGTTTGCTTTCTTT	CASRTGFAFF
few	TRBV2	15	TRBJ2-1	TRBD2	TGTGCCAGCACCGACGGGGGACTAGTAGGCGATGAGCAGTTCTTC	CASTDGGLVGDEQFF
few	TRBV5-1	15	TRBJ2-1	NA	TGCGCCAGCAGCCCCTGGACCGGGAAAGGGTATGAGCAGTTCTTC	CASSPWTGKGYEQFF
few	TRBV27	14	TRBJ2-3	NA	TGTGCCAGCAAAATCTTAGCTAGCACAGATACGCAGTATTTT	CASKILASTDTQYF
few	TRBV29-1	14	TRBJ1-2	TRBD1	TGCAGCGTTAAGTCGGACAGGGGGCTGTATGGCTACACCTTC	CSVKSDRGLYGYTF
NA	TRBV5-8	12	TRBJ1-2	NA	TGTGCCAGCAGCTTGTTTCGGGGTAGCTACACCTTC	CASSLFRGSYTF
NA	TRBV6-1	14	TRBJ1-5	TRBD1	TGTGCCAGCAGTGACCAGGGGGCGGATCAGCCCCAGCATTTT	CASSDQGADQPQHF
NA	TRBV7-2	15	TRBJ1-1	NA	TGTGCCAGCAGCTTAGAGGCCGGGACATATACTGAAGCTTTCTTT	CASSLEAGTYTEAFF
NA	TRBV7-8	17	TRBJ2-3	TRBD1	TGTGCCAGCAGCTCCCTCCCAGGGACAGTGAGCACAGATACGCAGTATTTT	CASSSLPGTVSTDTQYF
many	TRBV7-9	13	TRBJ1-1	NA	TGTGCCAGCAGCTTAGCTCAGAACACTGAAGCTTTCTTT	CASSLAQNTEAFF
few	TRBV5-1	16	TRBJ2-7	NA	TGCGCCAGCAGCCAAATAAATCCACAGGGATCCTACGAGCAGTACTTC	CASSQINPQGSYEQYF
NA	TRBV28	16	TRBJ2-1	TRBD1	TGTGCCAGCAGTTTTTACCGGGACAGGGACTACAATGAGCAGTTCTTC	CASSFYRDRDYNEQFF
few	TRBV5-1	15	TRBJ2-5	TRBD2	TGCGCCAGCAGCACTCTAGCGGGAGTGGGGGAGACCCAGTACTTC	CASSTLAGVGETQYF
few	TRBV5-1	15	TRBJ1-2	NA	TGCGCCAGCAGCTTGGGTGGCGGAGATAACTATGGCTACACCTTC	CASSLGGGDNYGYTF
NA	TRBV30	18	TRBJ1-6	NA	TGTGCCTGGAGTGTACGGGGTTCTTTTCTCCAATTGAATTCACCCCTCCACTTT	CAWSVRGSFLQLNSPLHF
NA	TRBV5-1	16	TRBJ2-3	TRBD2	TGCGCCAGCAGCTCTGGGGGGGTAGCGGACTCAGATACGCAGTATTTT	CASSSGGVADSDTQYF
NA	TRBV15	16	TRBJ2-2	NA	TGTGCCACCAGCAGAGATCAAAGAGGTGGTGGCGGGGAGCTGTTTTTT	CATSRDQRGGGGELFF
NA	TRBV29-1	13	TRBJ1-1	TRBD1	TGCAGCGTTGCCACTCCCGGGGACAGCGGAGCTTTCTTT	CSVATPGDSGAFF
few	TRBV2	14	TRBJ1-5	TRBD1	TGTGCCAGCAGTGATGGGGACAGGAATCAGCCCCAGCATTTT	CASSDGDRNQPQHF
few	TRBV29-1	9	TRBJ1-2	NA	TGCAGCGTTTCCAATGGCTACACCTTC	CSVSNGYTF
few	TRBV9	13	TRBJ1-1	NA	TGTGCCAGCAGCCTACAGGGAAGCACTGAAGCTTTCTTT	CASSLQGSTEAFF
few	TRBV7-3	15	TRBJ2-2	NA	TGTGCCAGCAGCTTAACAATCGGTCGGACCGGGGAGCTGTTTTTT	CASSLTIGRTGELFF
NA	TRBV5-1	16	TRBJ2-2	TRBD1	TGCGCCAGCAGCCAACGGGGACAGGGGATCACCGGGGAGCTGTTTTTT	CASSQRGQGITGELFF